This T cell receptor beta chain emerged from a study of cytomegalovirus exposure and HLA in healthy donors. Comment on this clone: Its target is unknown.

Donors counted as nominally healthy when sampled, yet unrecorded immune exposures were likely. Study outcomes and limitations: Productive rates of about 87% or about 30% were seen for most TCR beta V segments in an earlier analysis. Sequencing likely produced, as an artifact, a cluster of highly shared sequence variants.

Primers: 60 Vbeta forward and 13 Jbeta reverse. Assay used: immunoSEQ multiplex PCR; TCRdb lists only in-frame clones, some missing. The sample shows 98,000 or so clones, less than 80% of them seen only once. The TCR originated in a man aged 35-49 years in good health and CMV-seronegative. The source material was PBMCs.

CDR3 amino acids: CASSPRGTSGLSTDTQYF. The DNA for the CDR3 is TGTGCCAGCAGCCCAAGGGGGACTAGCGGGCTAAGCACAGATACGCAGTATTTT. The chain has TRBV7-2 and TRBJ2-3; 12 bases align to TRBD2. CDR1 SGHTA and CDR2 FQGNSA come from the germline V gene. CDR3 length: 18 amino acids. The J segment lost 0 bases and the V segment lost 5 bases, leaving 9 bases of the junction unmatched.